Listed below are T cell receptor beta chains from one sample, sequenced in a study of cytomegalovirus exposure and HLA in healthy donors. The repertoire was sequenced with immunoSEQ multiplex PCR; TCRdb's copy has only in-frame clones and lacks some. Recorded for this sample: about 160,000 clones. Sequencing was carried out using PBMCs. The receptors were sampled from an older woman in good health and CMV-seronegative. Both conserved end residues are part of each CDR3. A D gene is named only where the DNA matches it firmly.

13	TRBV7-3	TRBJ1-1	NA	TGTGCCAGCAGCCCCAGTAGGAGCACTGAAGCTTTCTTT	CASSPSRSTEAFF
15	TRBV6-1	TRBJ2-3	TRBD2	TGTGCCAGCGTCCTACTAGCGGGAGTGGCAGATACGCAGTATTTT	CASVLLAGVADTQYF
16	TRBV14	TRBJ2-1	TRBD2	TGTGCCAGCAGCCAAGTAGCGGGTAGCTCCTACAATGAGCAGTTCTTC	CASSQVAGSSYNEQFF
15	TRBV14	TRBJ1-2	NA	TGTGCCAGCAGCCAATCCGGACAGCCGGTCTATGGCTACACCTTC	CASSQSGQPVYGYTF
16	TRBV10-3	TRBJ2-5	NA	TGTGCCATCAGTGAGTCACTCGTGGACAGAGTGGAGACCCAGTACTTC	CAISESLVDRVETQYF
16	TRBV5-4	TRBJ2-5	TRBD2	TGTGCCAGCAGCAGAGTTAGCGGGGGGGCCGGAGAGACCCAGTACTTC	CASSRVSGGAGETQYF
16	TRBV19	TRBJ2-3	TRBD2	TGTGCCAGCGGACTAGCGGGGGGGGGAGACACAGATACGCAGTATTTT	CASGLAGGGDTDTQYF
17	TRBV10-3	TRBJ2-2	TRBD1	TGTGCCACCTCCGAATCCCGGACAGGGAGTACGACCGGGGAGCTGTTTTTT	CATSESRTGSTTGELFF
15	TRBV2	TRBJ1-1	NA	TGTGCCAGCAGTCGCTTAGGTAGGGGGAACACTGAAGCTTTCTTT	CASSRLGRGNTEAFF
14	TRBV6-5	TRBJ1-1	NA	TGTGCCAGCAGACCTGGTGGTCGGGGCACTGAAGCTTTCTTT	CASRPGGRGTEAFF
14	TRBV4-3	TRBJ1-6	NA	TGCGCCAGCAGCCGAGAGACAGGAGATTCACCCCTCCACTTT	CASSRETGDSPLHF
19	TRBV12-5	TRBJ2-5	NA	TGTGCTAGTGGTTTGCGGCCAAGGGCAGGGATCCTCTTGAAAGAGACCCAGTACTTC	CASGLRPRAGILLKETQYF
14	TRBV5-1	TRBJ1-1	NA	TGCGCCAGCAGCCCCCGGGCCGCGGGGACTGAAGCTTTCTTT	CASSPRAAGTEAFF
15	TRBV4-2	TRBJ1-5	NA	TGTGCCAGCAGCCAAGATGTGGGCAGCAATCAGCCCCAGCATTTT	CASSQDVGSNQPQHF